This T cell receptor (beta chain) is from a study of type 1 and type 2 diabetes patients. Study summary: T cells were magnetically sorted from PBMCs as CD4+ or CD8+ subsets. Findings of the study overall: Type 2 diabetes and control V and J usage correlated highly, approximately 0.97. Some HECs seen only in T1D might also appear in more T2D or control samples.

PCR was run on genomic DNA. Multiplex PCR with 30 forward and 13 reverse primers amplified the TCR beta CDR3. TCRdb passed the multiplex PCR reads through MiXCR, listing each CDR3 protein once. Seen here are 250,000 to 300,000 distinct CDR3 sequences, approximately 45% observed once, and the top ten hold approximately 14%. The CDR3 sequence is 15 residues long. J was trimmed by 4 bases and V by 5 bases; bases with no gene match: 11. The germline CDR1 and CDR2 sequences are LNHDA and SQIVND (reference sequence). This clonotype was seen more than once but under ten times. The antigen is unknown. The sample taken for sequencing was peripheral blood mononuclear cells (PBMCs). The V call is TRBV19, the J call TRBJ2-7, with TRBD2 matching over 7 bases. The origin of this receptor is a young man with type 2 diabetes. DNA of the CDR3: TGTGCCAGTAGTGGGACCGGGACTAACCGGTACGAGCAGTACTTC. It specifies CASSGTGTNRYEQYF.